Reported below is one T cell receptor beta chain. What antigen it recognizes has not been identified. The record has no base qualities; no much larger clone is one base away. CDR1 and CDR2, per the germline V gene (reference sequence), are PRHDT and FYEKMQ. V is clipped by 2 bases and J by 4 bases, and the sequence between their germline boundaries is 14 bases long. From the cysteine through the phenylalanine, the CDR3 covers 15 amino acids. Only the CDR3 part of the read is kept: 45 bases, read in frame from the first base. Receptors were amplified or captured by the immunoSEQ multiplex PCR assay. The published analysis was carried out like this. A statistical classification framework was built to diagnose cytomegalovirus status from the catalog of TCR beta chain sequences. The immuneACCESS repertoire file appears here via TCRdb, limited to in-frame rearrangements. These files lack a portion of the clones; in checked studies, under half of the deficit traces to unresolved V genes, and the cause of the others is not known. The V and J calls and clone size come from that table; D and trimming were worked out from the DNA. Present in this sample are 200,000 to 300,000 clones, roughly 87% of which were seen just once. Jointly, the top ten make up approximately 3% of the sample.

The donors belonged to the validation cohort of 90 to 150 subjects, which was separate from the approximately 700-subject first cohort. This specimen comes from a study of cytomegalovirus exposure and HLA in healthy donors (dated by TCRdb to about 2017). Background for the entire study: According to a later analysis, one platform produced both the approximately 110 validation repertoires and the 670 or so repertoires of the first cohort. The study aimed to test whether cataloging public T cell receptors could reveal signatures of past pathogen exposure. Along with the roughly 670-subject first cohort, a separate validation cohort of over 90 different subjects was used. The study combined high-throughput TCR immunosequencing, statistical association of individual TCRs with disease status, and machine learning to predict cytomegalovirus infection status. What the work shows at the level of the full study, not this receptor alone: A later analysis lacked HLA typing for the validation cohort, so it scored co-occurrence in that cohort across all 130 or so repertoires. Most TCR sequences were seen in very few donors, while some public TCRs were found in many individuals. Cytomegalovirus status was reported to be diagnosed by the classifier with high specificity and sensitivity in both the original and validation cohorts. According to the authors, the approach could potentially be generalized to other disease states and immunological phenotypes. A later analysis found that TCRs clustered in the first cohort also tended to co-occur in the 120 validation repertoires, with approximately 95% of cluster scores above 0. A total of fewer than 200 TCR beta chains were listed by the study as associated with cytomegalovirus. Three of the identified cytomegalovirus-associated TCR beta chains were confirmed in vitro to be specific for cytomegalovirus antigens.

This receptor chain uses TRBV13 and TRBJ2-5; the D gene is perhaps TRBD1, on 5 matching bases. The sample comprised PBMCs. The clonotype comes from a woman under 40 in good health and CMV-seronegative. The DNA is as follows: TGTGCCAGCAGCTTAATAAGGGGCTCGGGAGAGACCCAGTACTTC. Its coded protein is CASSLIRGSGETQYF. The CDR3, completed at both ends by the reference TRBV13 and TRBJ2-5 genes, gives the full variable domain AAGVIQSPRHLIKEKRETATLKCYPIPRHDTVYWYQQGPGQDPQFLISFYEKMQSDKGSIPDRFSAQQFSDYHSELNMSSLELGDSALYFCASSLIRGSGETQYFGPGTRLLVL.